The 26 T cell receptor beta chains in this list originate from one sample, sequenced in a study of CD8 T cells in Susac syndrome (dated by TCRdb to between 2017 and 2020). Library preparation employed the immunoSEQ multiplex PCR assay. RNA was extracted with the RNeasy kit and roughly 0.45 to 1 ug was reverse transcribed using random hexamers. TCRdb took the public reads, trimmed them with fastp at Q25, ran MiXCR for clone calling and kept in-frame beta chains. Rows are combined by CDR3 protein, so each entry shows the most common genes and DNA. The sample has 180,000 or so distinct CDR3 sequences on record, approximately 95% of them singletons. The ten largest clones represent more than 0.09% of the sample. Sample: CD4+ T cells from PBMCs. Receptors originate from a human donor with multiple sclerosis.

J is TRBJ2-3 and V is TRBV15, with D maybe TRBD2 (6 bases). The CDR3 sequence is 14 residues long. V lost 3 bases to trimming and J lost 0 bases, with 7 bases between them. Germline values: CDR1 LNHNV, CDR2 YYDKDF (reference sequence). CDR3 DNA sequence: TGTGCCACCAGCAGGGAGGGGAGCACAGATACGCAGTATTTT. Translation gives CATSREGSTDTQYF. The variable domain in full, with the rest retrieved from reference TRBV15 and TRBJ2-3, is DAMVIQNPRYQVTQFGKPVTLSCSQTLNHNVMYWYQQKSSQAPKLLFHYYDKDFNNEADTPDNFQSRRPNTSFCFLDIRSPGLGDTAMYLCATSREGSTDTQYFGPGTRLTVL.

This clonotype was counted a few times. Written as DNA, the CDR3 is TGTGCCATCAGCTCAGGGGGCTGGAGGACAGATACGCAGTATTTT. Translated, it gives CAISSGGWRTDTQYF. This chain uses TRBV10-3 with TRBJ2-3; 8 bases align to TRBD1. J gave up 3 bases and V 6 bases, and 8 bases lay outside the gene matches. CDR3 length equals 15 residues. CDR1 is ENHRY, CDR2 SYGVKD, per germline.

In its sample, this clonotype was seen once. The rearrangement links TRBV4-2 to TRBJ2-1; 9 bases map to TRBD2. CDR3 length equals 18 residues. Germline V gene sequence: CDR1 LGHNA, CDR2 YNFKEQ. V shed 0 bases and J 7 bases; nucleotides not matched to a gene: 13. The CDR3 coding sequence is TGTGCCAGCAGCCAAGAGGGCCTTCGGCGGGGGGGAGGAAATGAGCAGTTCTTC. Translating it yields CASSQEGLRRGGGNEQFF.

The CDR3 here is CATSVPGENYGYTF. The CDR3, as DNA: TGTGCCACCAGTGTTCCAGGGGAAAACTATGGCTACACCTTC. The J gene is TRBJ1-2, the V gene TRBV24-1; maybe TRBD1 (6 bases). The germline V and J ends were trimmed by 5 bases and 2 bases, with 11 bases remaining between them. This CDR3 spans 14 amino acids. Germline lookup yields CDR1 KGHDR and CDR2 SFDVKD.

The chain has TRBV3-1 and TRBJ2-1, with a tentative D call TRBD1 (6 bases). This CDR3 contains 15 residues. CDR1 and CDR2 from the germline V gene are LGHDT and YNNKEL (reference sequence). V gave up 0 bases and J gave up 4 bases, with 10 bases separating them. This chain's CDR3 is CASSQDQGSYNEQFF. The CDR3 DNA reads as TGTGCCAGCAGCCAAGACCAGGGGTCGTACAATGAGCAGTTCTTC.

The chain is built from TRBV28 and TRBJ2-3; 10 bases fit TRBD1. Trimming cost V 8 bases and J 7 bases; bases outside gene matches: 12. Germline-derived CDR1 and CDR2 are MDHEN and SYDVKM. The CDR3 covers 15 residues. CDR3 amino acids: CASLGGGQGHHTQYF. The CDR3 DNA reads TGTGCCAGCCTCGGGGGGGGACAGGGGCACCATACGCAGTATTTT.

This chain uses TRBV7-2 with TRBJ2-3; possibly TRBD1 for D (6 bases). Germline-derived CDR1 and CDR2 are SGHTA and FQGNSA. V gave up 3 bases and J gave up 3 bases, with 10 bases separating them. This CDR3 spans 14 amino acids. In nucleotides, the CDR3 is TGTGCCAGCAGCTTTGGGGGCCGGACAGATACGCAGTATTTT. Its protein is CASSFGGRTDTQYF.

This clonotype has a handful of counts. V usage is TRBV12-3 or TRBV12-4 and J usage is TRBJ2-7; D is uncertain. CDR3 length: 12 amino acids. V lost 3 bases and J lost 3, with 6 bases in between. The chain's CDR3 is CASSLFRYEQYF. Here the CDR3 DNA reads TGTGCCAGCAGTTTGTTCCGCTACGAGCAGTACTTC.

This chain connects TRBV7-9 to TRBJ2-7, with 9 bases aligning to TRBD1. This CDR3 contains 15 residues. V dropped 5 bases and J dropped 6; count of bases not matched to a gene: 11. Germline CDR1 and CDR2: SEHNR and FQNEAQ (reference sequence). The DNA for the CDR3 is TGTGCCAGCAGCCCGTCCGGGACAGGGTTTTGCGAGCAGTACTTC. Protein product: CASSPSGTGFCEQYF.

The chain has TRBV29-1 and TRBJ1-2; possible D gene TRBD1, 5 bases. Germline V gene sequence: CDR1 SQVTM, CDR2 ANQGSEA. The V end lost 7 bases, the J end lost 2 bases, and 14 bases lay between the germline ends. The CDR3 covers 13 residues. The CDR3 protein is CSGDSDTNYGYTF. The CDR3 nucleotides are TGCAGCGGTGACAGTGATACCAACTATGGCTACACCTTC. Complete variable domain (other parts from reference TRBV29-1 and TRBJ1-2): SAVISQKPSRDICQRGTSLTIQCQVDSQVTMMFWYRQQPGQSLTLIATANQGSEATYESGFVIDKFPISRPNLTFSTLTVSNMSPEDSSIYLCSGDSDTNYGYTFGSGTRLTVV.

The gene calls are TRBV29-1 and TRBJ1-1; D is ambiguous. The CDR3 has 11 residues. V lost 3 bases, J lost 2 bases, and 4 bases lay in between. Germline CDR1 reads SQVTM; CDR2 reads ANQGSEA. In nucleotides, the CDR3 is TGCAGCGTTGATTCCAACACTGAAGCTTTCTTT. It yields the protein CSVDSNTEAFF. The full variable domain, its missing parts supplied by reference TRBV29-1 and TRBJ1-1, is SAVISQKPSRDICQRGTSLTIQCQVDSQVTMMFWYRQQPGQSLTLIATANQGSEATYESGFVIDKFPISRPNLTFSTLTVSNMSPEDSSIYLCSVDSNTEAFFGQGTRLTVV.

Comments on this clonotype: Germline and junction disagree at one end, which may indicate a read error. The chain is built from TRBV6-1 and TRBJ2-5, with 10 bases matching TRBD2. The V gene's germline CDR1 is MNHNS and CDR2 SASEGT. CDR3 length equals 16 residues. DNA of the CDR3: TGTGCCAGCAGCGAAGGGCTAGCGGGGGCCCGGGAGACCCAGTACTTC. Its translation is CASSEGLAGARETQYF.

The chain has TRBV7-9 and TRBJ1-6; D unclear. This CDR3 has 15 residues. Trimming took 6 bases from V and 5 from J, leaving 14 bases between them. Germline CDR1 SEHNR, CDR2 FQNEAQ (reference sequence). The CDR3 reads CASRYLASDNSPLHF. The CDR3 DNA is TGTGCCAGCAGGTATTTGGCATCGGATAATTCACCCCTCCACTTT. Filled out from reference TRBV7-9 and TRBJ1-6, the complete variable domain reads DTGVSQNPRHKITKRGQNVTFRCDPISEHNRLYWYRQTLGQGPEFLTYFQNEAQLEKSRLLSDRFSAERPKGSFSTLEIQRTEQGDSAMYLCASRYLASDNSPLHFGNGTRLTVT.

J is TRBJ2-6 and V is TRBV20-1, with D possibly matching TRBD1 (5 bases). The CDR3 runs 16 residues. Germline-derived CDR1 and CDR2 are DFQATT and SNEGSKA (reference sequence). Trimming left V 5 bases short and J 3 bases short, with 17 bases between. For the CDR3, the DNA is TGCAGTGCTGACAGTGGGCGGTTGGGTGGGGCCAACGTCCTGACTTTC. Residues: CSADSGRLGGANVLTF.

This chain links TRBV5-1 with TRBJ2-7; D is ambiguous. Looked up from germline, CDR1 is SGHRS and CDR2 is YFSETQ. Trimming removed 3 bases at V and 2 bases at J, with 12 bases between. The CDR3 totals 14 residues. The CDR3 coding sequence is TGCGCCAGCAGCTCGGGTCACATGGCCTACGAGCAGTACTTC. This gives the protein CASSSGHMAYEQYF.

The chain links TRBV7-2 to TRBJ2-3, with 10 bases aligning to TRBD2. Germline lookup yields CDR1 SGHTA and CDR2 FQGNSA. V gave up 4 bases and J gave up 6 bases; unmatched junction bases: 13. The CDR3 consists of 17 residues. CDR3 sequence reads: CASSSRIAGGAGDTQYF. In DNA, the CDR3 is TGTGCCAGCAGCTCCCGTATAGCGGGGGGTGCGGGGGATACGCAGTATTTT. Filled out from reference TRBV7-2 and TRBJ2-3, the complete variable domain reads GAGVSQSPSNKVTEKGKDVELRCDPISGHTALYWYRQSLGQGLEFLIYFQGNSAPDKSGLPSDRFSAERTGGSVSTLTIQRTQQEDSAVYLCASSSRIAGGAGDTQYFGPGTRLTVL.

This sequence joins TRBV3-1 and TRBJ2-2, with no clear D. Deletions cut 0 bases from V and 0 bases from J, with 5 bases between. The CDR3 totals 15 residues. Per the germline V gene, CDR1 is LGHDT and CDR2 is YNNKEL (reference sequence). DNA of the CDR3: TGTGCCAGCAGCCAAGAGGATGCGAACACCGGGGAGCTGTTTTTT. It translates to CASSQEDANTGELFF.

The rearrangement links TRBV18 to TRBJ2-1; 7 bases are a match to TRBD1. V lost 4 bases, J lost 9 bases, and 9 bases stayed unmatched. Germline V gene lookup returns CDR1 KGHSH and CDR2 LQKENI. The CDR3 totals 14 residues. The CDR3 DNA reads as TGTGCCAGCTCACACAACAGGGGCCTCACTGAGCAGTTCTTC. It translates to CASSHNRGLTEQFF.

The V call is TRBV18, the J call TRBJ1-2, with 11 bases fitting TRBD1. The CDR3 is 16 residues long. Germline lookup yields CDR1 KGHSH and CDR2 LQKENI. Germline trimming cut 4 bases from V and 1 base from J; bases unmatched to any gene: 5. The CDR3 coding sequence is TGTGCCAGCTCACTCGCCGGGACAGGGGGTAACTATGGCTACACCTTC. This sequence encodes CASSLAGTGGNYGYTF.

This sequence joins TRBV30 and TRBJ2-5; 8 bases are shared with TRBD2. Germline CDR1 GTSNPN, CDR2 SVGIG (reference sequence). The CDR3 has 11 amino acids. With 8 bases clipped from V and 2 bases from J, the junction kept 1 base outside the gene matches. CDR3 DNA sequence: TGTGCCCGGGGGGGACAAGAGACCCAGTACTTC. This translates into CARGGQETQYF.

CDR3 sequence reads: CASSVWKSTGELFF. The CDR3 DNA is TGTGCCAGCAGCGTATGGAAATCCACCGGGGAGCTGTTTTTT. This chain connects TRBV9 to TRBJ2-2; D is unresolved. CDR1 is SGDLS, CDR2 YYNGEE, per germline. The CDR3 totals 14 residues. With 1 base removed from V and 4 bases from J, the gap between germline ends came to 8 bases.

This clonotype was detected once. The V and J genes are TRBV5-4 and TRBJ2-7; maybe TRBD1 (5 bases). The V gene's germline CDR1 is SGHNT and CDR2 YYREEE (reference sequence). Trimming removed 3 bases at V and 4 bases at J, with 11 bases between. The CDR3 is 13 amino acids. CDR3 amino acids: CASSYDRSYEQYF. The CDR3 DNA reads TGTGCCAGCAGCTATGACAGATCGTACGAGCAGTACTTC.

The V call is TRBV4-3, the J call TRBJ2-2; TRBD1 is a possible D gene (5 bases). Germline CDR1 LGHNA, CDR2 YSLEER. The CDR3 contains 16 residues. V lost 0 bases and J 4 bases, leaving 12 bases between the germline ends. The CDR3 is CASSQEVGRVTGELFF. CDR3 DNA sequence: TGCGCCAGCAGCCAAGAGGTGGGCAGGGTCACCGGGGAGCTGTTTTTT.

J is TRBJ2-1 and V is TRBV12-3 or TRBV12-4, with D possibly TRBD1 on 5 matching bases. Trimming removed 6 bases from V and 10 bases from J, with 19 bases in between. The CDR3 is 14 amino acids. The CDR3 reads CASSLTGLRGEQFF. The CDR3 nucleotides read TGTGCCAGCAGCCTCACAGGTTTACGCGGAGAGCAGTTCTTC.

The chain joins TRBV20-1 to TRBJ1-5; D ambiguous. The germline CDR1 and CDR2 sequences are DFQATT and SNEGSKA (reference sequence). V was shortened by 4 bases and J by 0 bases, with 16 bases between the two germline ends. The CDR3 is 16 residues long. The chain's CDR3 is CSAIRGGGDSNQPQHF. The CDR3 coding sequence is TGCAGTGCTATCCGAGGAGGTGGGGATAGCAATCAGCCCCAGCATTTT.

This clonotype was seen just once. The V and J genes are TRBV24-1 and TRBJ2-1; TRBD2 is a possible D gene (6 bases). The CDR3 is 13 residues long. V was shortened by 5 bases and J by 6 bases, with 10 bases between the two germline ends. Germline V gives CDR1 KGHDR, CDR2 SFDVKD. The CDR3, as DNA: TGTGCCACCAGTGTACGGGGAGGCAATGAGCAGTTCTTC. It codes for CATSVRGGNEQFF.